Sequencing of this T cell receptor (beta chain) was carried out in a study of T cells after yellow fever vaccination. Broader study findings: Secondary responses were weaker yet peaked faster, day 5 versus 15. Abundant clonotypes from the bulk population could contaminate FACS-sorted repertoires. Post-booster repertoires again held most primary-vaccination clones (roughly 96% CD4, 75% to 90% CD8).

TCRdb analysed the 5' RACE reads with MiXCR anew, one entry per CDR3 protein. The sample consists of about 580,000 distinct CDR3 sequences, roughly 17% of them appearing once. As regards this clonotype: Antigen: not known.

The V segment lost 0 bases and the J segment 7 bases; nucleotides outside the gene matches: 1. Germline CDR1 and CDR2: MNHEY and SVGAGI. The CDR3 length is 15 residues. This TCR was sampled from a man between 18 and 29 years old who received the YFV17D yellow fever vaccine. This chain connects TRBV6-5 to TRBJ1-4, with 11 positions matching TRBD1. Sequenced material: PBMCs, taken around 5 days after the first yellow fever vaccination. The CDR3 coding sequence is TGTGCCAGCAGTTACTCGGGACAGGGGGTTGAAAAACTGTTTTTT. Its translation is CASSYSGQGVEKLFF.